Reported below is one T cell receptor beta chain. The data are from a study of blood T cell repertoires in COVID-19. Study background: Acute and convalescent COVID-19 samples came from the United States, Italy and Spain. Sources were T cells, B-cell-depleted T cells, or PBMCs; the material itself was cDNA or gDNA.

The CDR3 spans 15 residues. V was cut by 3 bases and J by 0 bases, with 10 bases left in between. Germline CDR1 SGDLS, CDR2 YYNGEE. Per the authors' pipeline: Estimation of nucleated cell counts relied on the amplification of reference gene primers. Profiling relied on immunoSEQ multiplex PCR, and the TCRdb table lists in-frame clones only, not all of them. That table gives V, J and clone size, and the DNA gave D and trimming. The profile covers about 150,000 clones, with over 70% appearing a single time and over 35% taken by the ten largest. This TCR was sampled from a middle-aged man who had recovered from COVID-19. J is TRBJ1-5 and V is TRBV9; tentatively, D is TRBD1 (6 bases). Sequences were obtained from peripheral blood. The CDR3 here is CASSARGPSNQPQHF. In DNA, the CDR3 is TGTGCCAGCAGCGCCAGGGGCCCTAGCAATCAGCCCCAGCATTTT.